This TCR beta chain was captured by sequencing in a study of blood T cell repertoires in COVID-19. Whole-study context: Sites across the United States, Italy and Spain contributed samples from acute and convalescent COVID-19.

Methods used by the authors: Researchers report that nucleated cell counts were estimated from reference gene primer amplification. Assay: immunoSEQ multiplex PCR; the TCRdb copy retains only in-frame clones and omits some. From that table come the V and J calls and clone size; the DNA was used to work out D and trimming. Of some 200,000 clones in the sample, roughly four fifths were seen once. Trimming removed 11 bases at V and 6 bases at J, with 20 bases between. This CDR3 contains 14 residues. Germline V gene data show CDR1 as LNHDA and CDR2 as SQIVND (reference sequence). The chain couples TRBV19 to TRBJ1-5; possible D gene TRBD1, 5 bases. The TCR originated in a woman of 80 years or more with COVID-19, enrolled during active disease. Source material: peripheral blood. The CDR3 DNA reads as TGTGCCTCCGCCCCCCCAGGGTATAGTCAGCCCCAGCATTTT. Translation: CASAPPGYSQPQHF.